The next 14 T cell receptor beta chains were all read from a single sample in a study of cytomegalovirus exposure and HLA in healthy donors. The PCR had 60 Vbeta and 13 Jbeta primers. Sequencing used immunoSEQ multiplex PCR; TCRdb keeps in-frame clones, though not all of them. Of around 190,000 clones listed, 70% to 75% are singletons. Sequencing was performed on PBMCs. The receptors come from a woman in her twenties or thirties in good health and CMV-seropositive.

The table lists this clone with a few counts. The chain recombines TRBV13 with TRBJ1-1; no clear D. CDR1 and CDR2 from the germline V gene are PRHDT and FYEKMQ (reference sequence). With 3 bases removed from V and 1 base from J, the gap between germline ends came to 12 bases. CDR3 size: 15 residues. CDR3 coding DNA: TGTGCCAGCAGCTTCACCGTCGGCGGGAACACTGAAGCTTTCTTT. This gives the protein CASSFTVGGNTEAFF.

The chain combines TRBV5-4 with TRBJ2-3; D possibly corresponds to TRBD2 (5 bases). Germline CDR1 SGHNT, CDR2 YYREEE (reference sequence). This CDR3 has 15 amino acids. Between the trimmed V and J ends, which lost 0 bases and 2 bases, there was a span of 10 bases. CDR3 bases: TGTGCCAGCAGCTTGGCTAGCCCCACCACAGATACGCAGTATTTT. Its translation: CASSLASPTTDTQYF.

In its sample, this clone was seen a few times. The V call is TRBV7-6, the J call TRBJ1-5; TRBD1 is a possible D gene (5 bases). CDR1 SGHVS and CDR2 FNYEAQ come from the germline V gene. V was cut by 4 bases and J by 2 bases, with 12 bases left in between. This CDR3 comprises 15 residues. Here the CDR3 DNA reads TGTGCCAGCAGCTGGGGGGAACGGGGCAATCAGCCCCAGCATTTT. This codes for CASSWGERGNQPQHF.

This clone was recorded only once. The J gene is TRBJ2-1, the V gene TRBV19; D possibly corresponds to TRBD2 (6 bases). CDR3 length: 15 amino acids. Looked up from germline, CDR1 is LNHDA and CDR2 is SQIVND (reference sequence). V lost 7 bases and J lost 7, with 20 bases in between. This CDR3 is CASTIGLAGRNEQFF. DNA of the CDR3: TGTGCCAGTACCATAGGGCTGGCGGGACGGAATGAGCAGTTCTTC. Using reference TRBV19 and TRBJ2-1 for the parts outside the CDR3, the full variable domain is DGGITQSPKYLFRKEGQNVTLSCEQNLNHDAMYWYRQDPGQGLRLIYYSQIVNDFQKGDIAEGYSVSREKKESFPLTVTSAQKNPTAFYLCASTIGLAGRNEQFFGPGTRLTVL.

J is TRBJ2-1 and V is TRBV15; 9 nucleotides line up with TRBD2. This CDR3 has 14 residues. V shed 1 base, J shed 7 bases, and the junction held 2 bases outside the gene matches. Per the germline V gene, CDR1 is LNHNV and CDR2 is YYDKDF (reference sequence). The CDR3: CATSRGAGGNEQFF. CDR3 bases: TGTGCCACCAGCAGAGGGGCGGGAGGGAATGAGCAGTTCTTC.

The rearrangement links TRBV6-5 to TRBJ2-7, with TRBD1 identical over 10 bases. After removal of 6 bases from V and 4 bases from J, the junction contained 6 bases not matched to a gene. This CDR3 has 14 residues. From germline, CDR1 is MNHEY and CDR2 SVGAGI. In nucleotides, the CDR3 is TGTGCCAGCAGGGAGACAGGGGGCGCGTACGAGCAGTACTTC. Translating it yields CASRETGGAYEQYF.

This clone was found a few times. This chain links TRBV6-1 with TRBJ2-7; 9 bases fit TRBD1. With 1 base clipped from V and 7 bases from J, the junction kept 5 bases outside the gene matches. CDR1 MNHNS and CDR2 SASEGT come from the germline V gene. CDR3 length: 14 residues. As DNA, the CDR3 is TGTGCCAGCAGTGAAGAACAGGGGGCGAAAGAGCAGTACTTC. This codes for CASSEEQGAKEQYF.

This chain links TRBV29-1 with TRBJ2-7, with 7 positions matching TRBD2. The J segment lost 5 bases and the V segment lost 4 bases, leaving 17 bases of the junction unmatched. The germline V gene encodes CDR1 SQVTM and CDR2 ANQGSEA. The length of the CDR3 is 16 residues. CDR3 in amino acids: CSVGERAGPATHEQYF. For the CDR3, the DNA is TGCAGCGTTGGAGAGAGAGCGGGACCAGCCACCCACGAGCAGTACTTC.

The chain combines TRBV6-5 with TRBJ2-3; the D gene is possibly TRBD2 (6 bases). The V gene lost 7 bases and the J gene lost 0 bases, with 11 bases spanning the gap. Germline loops: CDR1 MNHEY, CDR2 SVGAGI. The CDR3 contains 14 residues. CDR3 loop: CASTWAGSTDTQYF. CDR3 nucleotides: TGTGCCAGCACCTGGGCGGGGAGCACAGATACGCAGTATTTT.

CDR3 amino acids: CASSLPGGFSYEQYF. The CDR3 region has the DNA TGTGCCAGCAGTTTACCAGGGGGCTTCTCCTACGAGCAGTACTTC. The V call is TRBV28, the J call TRBJ2-7, with 8 bases lining up with TRBD1. V trimming: 2 bases; J trimming: 0 bases; junction bases outside the gene matches: 3. The CDR3 runs 15 residues. Per the germline V gene, CDR1 is MDHEN and CDR2 is SYDVKM.

This clone came up a few times. J is TRBJ1-1 and V is TRBV5-4; 9 nucleotides align to TRBD1. Germline CDR1 is SGHNT and CDR2 is YYREEE (reference sequence). This CDR3 region has 17 residues. Trimming at V came to 3 bases and at J to 3 bases, leaving 12 bases not matched to a gene. CDR3 sequence (DNA): TGTGCCAGCAGCTCCCTCGGGACAGGGTCTAGCGACACTGAAGCTTTCTTT. It codes for CASSSLGTGSSDTEAFF.

V is TRBV4-1 and J is TRBJ2-7; the match to TRBD2 covers 7 bases. The CDR3 totals 17 residues. Looked up from germline, CDR1 is MGHRA and CDR2 is YSYEKL. J lost 2 bases, V lost 4 bases, and 14 bases had no gene match. This chain's CDR3 is CASSRETSTSPPYEQYF. CDR3 nucleotides: TGCGCCAGCAGCCGAGAGACGTCGACTAGCCCACCCTACGAGCAGTACTTC.

The V gene is TRBV28, the J gene TRBJ2-6, with no clear D. V lost 2 bases, J lost 0 bases, and 8 bases lay in between. CDR3 length: 16 residues. Germline values: CDR1 MDHEN, CDR2 SYDVKM. CDR3 in amino acids: CASSLQVSSGANVLTF. The CDR3 DNA is TGTGCCAGCAGTTTACAGGTCTCCTCTGGGGCCAACGTCCTGACTTTC.

The chain is built from TRBV27 and TRBJ2-5; 9 bases line up with TRBD2. The assigned J gene may be wrong: the sequence end matches TRBJ2-7 better. Germline CDR1 MNHEY, CDR2 SMNVEV (reference sequence). The CDR3 consists of 15 residues. CDR3 sequence: CASSPRVAGVHEQYF. The CDR3 DNA follows: TGTGCCAGCAGTCCCCGGGTAGCGGGAGTACACGAGCAGTACTTC.